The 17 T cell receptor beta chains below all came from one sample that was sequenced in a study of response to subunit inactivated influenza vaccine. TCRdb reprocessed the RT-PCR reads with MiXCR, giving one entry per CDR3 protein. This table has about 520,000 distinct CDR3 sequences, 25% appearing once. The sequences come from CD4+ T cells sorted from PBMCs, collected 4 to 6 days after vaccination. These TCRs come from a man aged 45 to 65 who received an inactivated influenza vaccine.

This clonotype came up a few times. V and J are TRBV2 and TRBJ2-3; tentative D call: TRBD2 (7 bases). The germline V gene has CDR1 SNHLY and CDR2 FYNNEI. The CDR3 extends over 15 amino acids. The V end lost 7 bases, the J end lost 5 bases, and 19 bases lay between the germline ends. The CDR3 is CASMPAAGAGDTQYF. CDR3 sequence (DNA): TGTGCCAGCATGCCGGCGGCGGGGGCAGGAGATACGCAGTATTTT.

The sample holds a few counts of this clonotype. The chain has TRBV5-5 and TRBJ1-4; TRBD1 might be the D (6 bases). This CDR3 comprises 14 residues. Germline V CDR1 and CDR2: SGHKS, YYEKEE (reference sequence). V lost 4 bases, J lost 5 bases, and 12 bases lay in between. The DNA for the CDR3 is TGTGCCAGCAGCCAACCGGGGACAAATGAAAAACTGTTTTTT. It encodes CASSQPGTNEKLFF.

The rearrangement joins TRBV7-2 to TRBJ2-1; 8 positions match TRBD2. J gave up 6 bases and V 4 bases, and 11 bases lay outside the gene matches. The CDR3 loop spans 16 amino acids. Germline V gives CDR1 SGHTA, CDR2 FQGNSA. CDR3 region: CASSSRVGRALNEQFF. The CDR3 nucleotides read TGTGCCAGCAGCTCGAGGGTCGGGAGGGCCCTCAATGAGCAGTTCTTC.

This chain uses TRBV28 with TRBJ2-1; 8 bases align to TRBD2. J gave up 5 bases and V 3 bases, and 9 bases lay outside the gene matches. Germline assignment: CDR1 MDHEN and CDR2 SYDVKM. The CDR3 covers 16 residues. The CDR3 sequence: CASSFPSGRANNEQFF. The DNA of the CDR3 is TGTGCCAGCAGTTTCCCGAGCGGGAGAGCCAACAATGAGCAGTTCTTC.

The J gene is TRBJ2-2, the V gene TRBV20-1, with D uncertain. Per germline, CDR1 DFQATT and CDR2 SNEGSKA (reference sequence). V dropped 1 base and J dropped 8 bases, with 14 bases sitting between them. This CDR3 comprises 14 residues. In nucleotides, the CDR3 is TGCAGTGCTAGAGTAGGGTCCCAGTCGGGGGAGCTGTTTTTT. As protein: CSARVGSQSGELFF.

The CDR3: CASSPVGGMNTEAFF. CDR3 nucleotide sequence: TGCGCCAGCAGCCCTGTTGGGGGGATGAACACTGAAGCTTTCTTT. The rearrangement links TRBV5-1 to TRBJ1-1; a weak D match, TRBD1 (5 bases). Trimming stripped 4 bases from V and 0 bases from J, with 13 bases between. The CDR3 runs 15 residues. Germline lookup yields CDR1 SGHRS and CDR2 YFSETQ.

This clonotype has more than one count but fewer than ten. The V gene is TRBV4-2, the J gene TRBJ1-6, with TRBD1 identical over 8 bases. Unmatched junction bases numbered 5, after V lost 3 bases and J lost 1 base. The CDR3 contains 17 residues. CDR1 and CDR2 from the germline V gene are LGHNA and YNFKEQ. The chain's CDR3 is CASSQARTGSYNSPLHF. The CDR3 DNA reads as TGTGCCAGCAGCCAGGCTAGGACAGGGTCCTATAATTCACCCCTCCACTTT.

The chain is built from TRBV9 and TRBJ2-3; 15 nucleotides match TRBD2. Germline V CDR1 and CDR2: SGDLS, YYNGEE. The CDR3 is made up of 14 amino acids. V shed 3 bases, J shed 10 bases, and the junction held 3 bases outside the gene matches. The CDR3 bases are TGTGCCAGCAGCGGCGGACTAGCGGGGGGGCCGCAGTATTTT. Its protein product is CASSGGLAGGPQYF.

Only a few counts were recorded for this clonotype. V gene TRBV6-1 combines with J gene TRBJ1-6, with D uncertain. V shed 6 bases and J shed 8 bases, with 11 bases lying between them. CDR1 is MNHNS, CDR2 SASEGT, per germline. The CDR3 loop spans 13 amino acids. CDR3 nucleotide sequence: TGTGCCAGCAGGGAGGGAGAATATTCACCCCTCCACTTT. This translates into CASREGEYSPLHF.

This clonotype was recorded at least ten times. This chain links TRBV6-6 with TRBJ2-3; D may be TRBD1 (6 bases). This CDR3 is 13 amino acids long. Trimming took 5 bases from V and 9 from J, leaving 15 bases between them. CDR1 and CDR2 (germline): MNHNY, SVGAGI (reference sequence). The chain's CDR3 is CASSHENGGTQYF. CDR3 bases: TGTGCCAGCAGTCACGAGAATGGGGGCACGCAGTATTTT.

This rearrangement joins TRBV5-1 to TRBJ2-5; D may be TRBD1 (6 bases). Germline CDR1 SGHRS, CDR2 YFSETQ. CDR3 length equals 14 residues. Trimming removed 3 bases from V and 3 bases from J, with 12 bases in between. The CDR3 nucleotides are TGCGCCAGCAGCTCAAACTCAGGGGAAGAGACCCAGTACTTC. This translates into CASSSNSGEETQYF.

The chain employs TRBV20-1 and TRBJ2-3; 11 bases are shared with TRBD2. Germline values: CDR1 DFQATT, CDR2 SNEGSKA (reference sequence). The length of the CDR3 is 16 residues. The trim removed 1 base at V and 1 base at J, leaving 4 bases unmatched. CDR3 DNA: TGCAGTGCTAGAGCAAATAGCGGGAGGGGCACAGATACGCAGTATTTT. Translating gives CSARANSGRGTDTQYF.

The CDR3 region is CASSLEGGLKGANVLTF. CDR3 sequence (DNA): TGTGCCAGCAGTTTGGAGGGGGGGCTGAAAGGGGCCAACGTCCTGACTTTC. The gene calls are TRBV12-3 or TRBV12-4 and TRBJ2-6; D possibly corresponds to TRBD2 (7 bases). V was pared by 3 bases and J by 4 bases, with 16 bases between. The CDR3 spans 17 residues.

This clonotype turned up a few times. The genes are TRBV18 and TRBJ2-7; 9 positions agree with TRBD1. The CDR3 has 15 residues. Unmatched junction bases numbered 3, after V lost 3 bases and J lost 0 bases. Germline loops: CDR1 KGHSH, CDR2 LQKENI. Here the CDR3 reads CASSPLTGGSYEQYF. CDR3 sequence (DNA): TGTGCCAGCTCACCGTTGACAGGGGGCTCCTACGAGCAGTACTTC. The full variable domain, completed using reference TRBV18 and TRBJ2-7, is NAGVMQNPRHLVRRRGQEARLRCSPMKGHSHVYWYRQLPEEGLKFMVYLQKENIIDESGMPKERFSAEFPKEGPSILRIQQVVRGDSAAYFCASSPLTGGSYEQYFGPGTRLTVT.

CDR3 sequence (DNA): TGTGCCAGCAGCCCCCAGGATGGGACAGGGTTCCACGAGCAGTACTTC. Its translation: CASSPQDGTGFHEQYF. V usage is TRBV11-2 and J usage is TRBJ2-7, with 9 nucleotides matching TRBD1. This CDR3 is 16 amino acids long. The ends lost 5 bases at V and 5 bases at J; junction bases unmatched: 13. Per the germline V gene, CDR1 is SGHAT and CDR2 is FQNNGV.

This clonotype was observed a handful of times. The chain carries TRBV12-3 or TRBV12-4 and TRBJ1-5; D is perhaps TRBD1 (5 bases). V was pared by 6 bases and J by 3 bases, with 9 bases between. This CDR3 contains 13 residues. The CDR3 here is CASSSTDNQPQHF. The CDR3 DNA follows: TGTGCCAGCAGCTCGACAGACAATCAGCCCCAGCATTTT.

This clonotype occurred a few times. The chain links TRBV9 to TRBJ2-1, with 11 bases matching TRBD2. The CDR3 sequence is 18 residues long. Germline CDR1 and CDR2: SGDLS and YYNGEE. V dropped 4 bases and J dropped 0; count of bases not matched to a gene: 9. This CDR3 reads CASSSHVTSGGSYNEQFF. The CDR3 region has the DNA TGTGCCAGCAGCTCACACGTTACTAGCGGGGGCTCCTACAATGAGCAGTTCTTC.